The rows below give T cell receptor beta chains drawn from one sample of a study of T cell responses to AZD1222 COVID-19 vaccine. Data came from immunoSEQ multiplex PCR; TCRdb stores just in-frame clones and leaves some out. The top ten clones hold roughly 2.9% of a sample with about 150,000 clones, 88% of them seen once. This sample comprised peripheral blood, obtained on day 0 of AZD1222 vaccination. The receptors were sampled from an adult in good health. Each CDR3 is given with its conserved first and last residue. The D gene is left open where the match is weak. A clone size is listed for some rows: how often the clone was seen (once, few, many), or a class if it is expanded.

v_call	j_call	clone_size	d_call	cdr3_length	cdr3_aa	cdr3_nt
TRBV11-3	TRBJ2-1	few	TRBD1	12	CASSKDRGEQFF	TGTGCCAGCAGCAAGGACAGGGGTGAGCAGTTCTTC
TRBV7-2	TRBJ2-3	.	.	13	CASSRQIRDTQYF	TGTGCCAGCAGCCGACAGATCAGAGATACGCAGTATTTT
TRBV12-3/TRBV12-4	TRBJ2-7	.	TRBD2	13	CASSFGLAGEEYF	TGTGCCAGCAGTTTCGGACTAGCGGGGGAAGAGTACTTC
TRBV4-1	TRBJ1-2	once	.	14	CASSQGFREGGYTF	TGCGCCAGCAGCCAGGGGTTCAGGGAGGGCGGCTACACCTTC
TRBV9	TRBJ2-3	once	TRBD2	15	CASSTSGGALDTQYF	TGTGCCAGCAGCACCAGCGGGGGGGCCTTAGATACGCAGTATTTT
TRBV7-9	TRBJ2-3	few	.	14	CASGRGSATDTQYF	TGTGCAAGTGGTCGGGGGAGTGCCACAGATACGCAGTATTTT
TRBV6-1	TRBJ1-6	.	.	14	CASSEVGESSPLHF	TGTGCCAGCAGTGAAGTAGGGGAGAGTTCACCCCTCCACTTT
TRBV19	TRBJ1-5	.	.	15	CATTPAEGPRQPQHF	TGTGCCACCACCCCCGCCGAGGGGCCGCGGCAGCCCCAGCATTTT
TRBV10-3	TRBJ2-7	.	.	12	CAISDSDYEQYF	TGTGCCATCAGTGATAGTGATTACGAGCAGTACTTC
TRBV24-1	TRBJ2-2	few	.	13	CATQTTSTGELFF	TGTGCCACCCAAACTACGTCCACCGGGGAGCTGTTTTTT
TRBV6-2/TRBV6-3	TRBJ2-6	.	.	15	CASSYGPSGANVLTF	TGTGCCAGCAGTTACGGACCCTCTGGGGCCAACGTCCTGACTTTC
TRBV27	TRBJ2-1	few	TRBD2	16	CASSVSGGPSYNEQFF	TGTGCCAGCAGTGTTAGCGGGGGCCCCTCCTACAATGAGCAGTTCTTC
TRBV5-1	TRBJ2-1	.	.	14	CASSFVTGDNEQFF	TGCGCCAGCAGCTTTGTGACAGGAGACAATGAGCAGTTCTTC
TRBV18	TRBJ1-2	.	TRBD1	16	CASSPPLGQVNYGYTF	TGTGCCAGCTCACCACCATTAGGACAGGTTAACTATGGCTACACCTTC
TRBV12-3/TRBV12-4	TRBJ1-6	.	.	13	CASSLKADSPLHF	TGTGCCAGCAGTTTAAAAGCGGATTCACCCCTCCACTTT
TRBV11-3	TRBJ1-5	.	.	12	CASSYGDQPQHF	TGTGCCAGCAGCTACGGTGATCAGCCCCAGCATTTT
TRBV27	TRBJ1-5	once	.	15	CASSFTGGSNQPQHF	TGTGCCAGCAGTTTTACGGGCGGGAGCAATCAGCCCCAGCATTTT
TRBV7-9	TRBJ1-1	.	.	11	CASQPGTEAFF	TGTGCCAGCCAACCGGGCACTGAAGCTTTCTTT
TRBV4-1	TRBJ1-1	once	.	14	CASSPRGVNTEAFF	TGCGCCAGCAGCCCCAGGGGTGTGAACACTGAAGCTTTCTTT
TRBV6-1	TRBJ1-2	.	.	16	CASSEAGGGANYGYTF	TGTGCCAGCAGTGAAGCAGGCGGCGGTGCTAACTATGGCTACACCTTC
TRBV27	TRBJ1-1	once	.	15	CASSLFWGTNTEAFF	TGTGCCAGCAGTTTATTTTGGGGGACGAACACTGAAGCTTTCTTT
TRBV5-4	TRBJ1-1	.	.	16	CASSLAAGGRNTEAFF	TGTGCCAGCAGCTTGGCCGCCGGGGGGAGGAACACTGAAGCTTTCTTT
TRBV19	TRBJ2-2	.	.	14	CASKLQANTGELFF	TGTGCCAGTAAATTACAAGCCAACACCGGGGAGCTGTTTTTT
TRBV19	TRBJ1-3	.	TRBD1	15	CASSMGDSSGNTIYF	TGTGCCAGTAGTATGGGGGACAGCTCTGGAAACACCATATATTTT
TRBV5-1	TRBJ1-1	.	.	13	CASSLGGNTEAFF	TGCGCCAGCAGCTTAGGCGGGAACACTGAAGCTTTCTTT
TRBV6-1	TRBJ1-1	few	.	13	CASSEQGRTEAFF	TGTGCCAGCAGTGAACAGGGACGCACTGAAGCTTTCTTT
TRBV28	TRBJ2-7	.	TRBD1	14	CASRQGTASYEQYF	TGTGCCAGCAGACAAGGGACAGCCTCCTACGAGCAGTACTTC
TRBV10-3	TRBJ2-7	.	.	14	CAISGGPRGGEQYF	TGTGCCATCAGTGGAGGGCCTCGAGGGGGTGAGCAGTACTTC
TRBV5-6	TRBJ2-1	once	.	16	CASSARTAVAYNEQFF	TGTGCCAGCAGCGCCCGTACGGCCGTAGCCTACAATGAGCAGTTCTTC
TRBV7-2	TRBJ1-2	.	TRBD1	14	CASSYGQGNSGYTF	TGTGCCAGCAGCTATGGACAGGGGAATAGTGGCTACACCTTC
TRBV5-6	TRBJ1-3	once	.	14	CASSLYNSGNTIYF	TGTGCCAGCAGCTTGTACAACTCTGGAAACACCATATATTTT
TRBV11-1	TRBJ2-3	.	.	12	CASSPQRTEQYF	TGTGCCAGCAGCCCCCAAAGGACAGAGCAGTATTTT
TRBV29-1	TRBJ1-2	.	.	15	CSVGGTGLNPYGYTF	TGCAGCGTGGGGGGAACAGGGCTTAACCCCTATGGCTACACCTTC
TRBV9	TRBJ2-7	.	TRBD2	15	CASSVSGGLSYEQYF	TGTGCCAGCAGCGTTAGCGGGGGGCTATCCTACGAGCAGTACTTC
TRBV12-3/TRBV12-4	TRBJ1-5	.	.	12	CASSLGPQPQHF	TGTGCCAGCAGTTTGGGCCCCCAGCCCCAGCATTTT
TRBV11-2	TRBJ1-3	.	.	16	CASSYLLTDPGNTIYF	TGTGCCAGCAGCTACCTCCTGACAGATCCGGGAAACACCATATATTTT
TRBV11-2	TRBJ2-5	.	TRBD2	15	CASSFRLAGVETQYF	TGTGCCAGCAGCTTCCGACTAGCGGGGGTAGAGACCCAGTACTTC
TRBV6-5	TRBJ2-1	.	.	15	CASSLGRSSYNEQFF	TGTGCCAGCAGCTTGGGACGGAGCTCCTACAATGAGCAGTTCTTC
TRBV5-1	TRBJ2-7	once	.	13	CASSFPGSYEQYF	TGCGCCAGCAGCTTCCCCGGCAGCTACGAGCAGTACTTC
TRBV10-3	TRBJ1-2	.	.	15	CAISESMGGSYGYTF	TGTGCCATCAGTGAGTCGATGGGCGGCAGCTATGGCTACACCTTC
TRBV5-6	TRBJ1-1	.	.	14	CASSPGTAGTEAFF	TGTGCCAGCAGCCCGGGAACCGCGGGCACTGAAGCTTTCTTT
TRBV18	TRBJ2-1	.	.	18	CASSPRGPPPSSYNEQFF	TGTGCCAGCTCACCCCGGGGGCCCCCCCCGAGCTCCTACAATGAGCAGTTCTTC
TRBV5-1	TRBJ2-7	.	.	16	CASSSHPGTLTYEQYF	TGCGCCAGCAGCTCCCATCCCGGGACATTGACCTACGAGCAGTACTTC
TRBV21-1	TRBJ1-4	.	.	15	CASSKGGIHNEKLFF	TGTGCCAGCAGCAAAGGAGGGATCCATAATGAAAAACTGTTTTTT
TRBV9	TRBJ2-7	.	TRBD1	14	CASSLTGGSDEQYF	TGTGCCAGCAGTTTAACAGGGGGTTCTGACGAGCAGTACTTC
TRBV2	TRBJ2-3	.	.	15	CASSDMGAYTDTQYF	TGTGCCAGCAGCGACATGGGAGCCTACACAGATACGCAGTATTTT